These 22 T cell receptor beta chains were sequenced from one sample in a study of blood T cell repertoires in COVID-19. Sequenced by immunoSEQ multiplex PCR; TCRdb stores in-frame clones only, minus some. Of 300,000 or so clones listed, approximately 88% are singletons. The sequencing sample was made of peripheral blood. These receptors all stem from a young man who had recovered from COVID-19.

This chain uses TRBV7-9 with TRBJ2-7; D unresolved. Trimming pared 3 bases from V and 4 bases from J, leaving 7 bases between. There are 12 residues in the CDR3. Germline CDR1 and CDR2: SEHNR and FQNEAQ (reference sequence). This CDR3 reads CASSFDGYEQYF. CDR3 DNA: TGTGCCAGCAGCTTTGACGGGTACGAGCAGTACTTC.

This sequence joins TRBV27 and TRBJ1-5; no clear D gene. CDR1 and CDR2 from the germline V gene are MNHEY and SMNVEV (reference sequence). This CDR3 is 15 amino acids long. V was trimmed by 5 bases and J by 0 bases, leaving 11 bases between them. The CDR3 DNA reads TGTGCCAGCAGTCAGCGACCGATTAGCAATCAGCCCCAGCATTTT. It translates to CASSQRPISNQPQHF.

As regards this clone: A junction boundary mismatches the germline segment, possibly from a read error. The rearrangement joins TRBV7-9 to TRBJ1-4; TRBD1 matches at 9 bases. The CDR3 runs to 14 residues. Germline V CDR1 and CDR2: SEHNR, FQNEAQ (reference sequence). In nucleotides, the CDR3 is TGTGCCAGCAGCCCACAGGGGGCTAAGGAAAAACTGTTTTTT. Amino acids: CASSPQGAKEKLFF.

This chain connects TRBV18 to TRBJ2-3, with a tentative D call TRBD2 (6 bases). CDR1 is KGHSH and CDR2 is LQKENI in the germline V gene. Trimming left V 2 bases short and J 0 bases short, with 18 bases between. This CDR3 comprises 18 residues. The CDR3 DNA is TGTGCCAGCTCACCAGGGAGGTCCGTCTTTATGAGCACAGATACGCAGTATTTT. Its protein product is CASSPGRSVFMSTDTQYF.

The table lists this clone with a few counts. CDR3 sequence (DNA): TGTGCCTGGAGTGTAGAGGGAAGACAGCCCCAGCATTTT. This translates into CAWSVEGRQPQHF. V and J are TRBV30 and TRBJ1-5, with D unclear. The length of the CDR3 is 13 residues. Trimming took 0 bases from V and 7 from J, leaving 10 bases between them. Germline CDR1 reads GTSNPN; CDR2 reads SVGIG (reference sequence).

This clone was observed a handful of times. The V call is TRBV7-8, the J call TRBJ2-4; D unclear. Germline V lookup: CDR1 SGHVS, CDR2 FQNEAQ. This CDR3 is built from 13 residues. V gave up 5 bases and J gave up 5 bases, with 10 bases separating them. The CDR3 is CASSPSRENIQYF. CDR3 DNA: TGTGCCAGCAGCCCTTCGCGAGAAAACATTCAGTACTTC.

J is TRBJ2-2 and V is TRBV2, with 9 bases lining up with TRBD2. V was clipped by 6 bases and J by 0 bases; unmatched bases: 5. There are 16 residues in the CDR3. Germline V gives CDR1 SNHLY, CDR2 FYNNEI. The CDR3 is CASSERGASNTGELFF. DNA for the CDR3: TGTGCCAGCAGCGAGCGGGGGGCCTCGAACACCGGGGAGCTGTTTTTT.

A single count supports this clone. The CDR3 is CASSPSGRMAGGETQYF. Written as DNA, the CDR3 is TGTGCCAGCAGTCCCAGCGGGAGAATGGCAGGCGGGGAGACCCAGTACTTC. The chain recombines TRBV25-1 with TRBJ2-5, with 8 bases identical to TRBD2. The CDR3 has 17 amino acids. Germline CDR1 is MGHDK and CDR2 is SYGVNS. V lost 5 bases, J lost 5 bases, and 16 bases stayed unmatched.

This clone came up a few times. The rearrangement joins TRBV19 to TRBJ2-2, with D possibly TRBD1 on 7 matching bases. Germline CDR1 reads LNHDA; CDR2 reads SQIVND (reference sequence). V gave up 5 bases and J gave up 1 base, with 11 bases separating them. The CDR3 is 15 amino acids. In DNA form, the CDR3 reads TGTGCCAGTAGTTGGCAGGGGGGGAACACCGGGGAGCTGTTTTTT. Its protein product is CASSWQGGNTGELFF.

The chain employs TRBV30 and TRBJ1-1; D remains ambiguous. This CDR3 contains 12 residues. V lost 1 base to trimming and J lost 4 bases, with 7 bases between them. Looked up from germline, CDR1 is GTSNPN and CDR2 is SVGIG (reference sequence). CDR3 DNA sequence: TGTGCCTGGAGTGAGTCAGGCACTGAAGCTTTCTTT. It codes for CAWSESGTEAFF.

The chain carries TRBV30 and TRBJ1-1, with D hard to call. In germline, CDR1 is GTSNPN, CDR2 SVGIG (reference sequence). There are 11 residues in the CDR3. Trimming took 0 bases from V and 5 from J, leaving 4 bases between them. CDR3 sequence: CAWSVQTEAFF. In DNA form, the CDR3 reads TGTGCCTGGAGTGTACAGACTGAAGCTTTCTTT.

The chain carries TRBV19 and TRBJ1-5; TRBD1 matches 9 bases. The ends lost 5 bases at V and 3 bases at J; junction bases unmatched: 5. The CDR3 is 15 residues long. Germline V gene sequence: CDR1 LNHDA, CDR2 SQIVND (reference sequence). CDR3 DNA sequence: TGTGCCAGTAGTGAAGACAGGGGGTTCAATCAGCCCCAGCATTTT. Translation gives CASSEDRGFNQPQHF.

With respect to this clone: The same CDR3 arises from other DNA sequences in this sample as well. V usage is TRBV10-3 and J usage is TRBJ1-5; D may be TRBD1 (5 bases). This CDR3 region has 15 residues. The V end lost 3 bases, the J end lost 3 bases, and 12 bases lay between the germline ends. Germline V gives CDR1 ENHRY, CDR2 SYGVKD. As DNA, the CDR3 is TGTGCCATCAGTGAAGGGGATCTCAACAATCAGCCCCAGCATTTT. Its translation: CAISEGDLNNQPQHF.

The CDR3 nucleotides are TGTGCCAGCAGCGTAGGTGCTAGTCAAGAGACCCAGTACTTC. Protein sequence: CASSVGASQETQYF. V usage is TRBV9 and J usage is TRBJ2-5, with D hard to call. Germline V gives CDR1 SGDLS, CDR2 YYNGEE. Trimming stripped 0 bases from V and 2 bases from J, with 8 bases between. There are 14 residues in the CDR3. Looking up the rest from reference TRBV9 and TRBJ2-5 gives the full variable domain: DSGVTQTPKHLITATGQRVTLRCSPRSGDLSVYWYQQSLDQGLQFLIQYYNGEERAKGNILERFSAQQFPDLHSELNLSSLELGDSALYFCASSVGASQETQYFGPGTRLLVL.

This sequence joins TRBV2 and TRBJ1-5, with D possibly TRBD1 on 6 matching bases. From germline, CDR1 is SNHLY and CDR2 FYNNEI. V was shortened by 6 bases and J by 3 bases, with 9 bases between the two germline ends. This CDR3 region has 13 residues. DNA of the CDR3: TGTGCCAGCAGAGGGACATACAATCAGCCCCAGCATTTT. Residues: CASRGTYNQPQHF.

The gene calls are TRBV6-5 and TRBJ2-7, with 10 bases matching TRBD1. The CDR3 covers 13 residues. Per germline, CDR1 MNHEY and CDR2 SVGAGI. J lost 5 bases, V lost 8 bases, and 6 bases had no gene match. CDR3 DNA: TGTGCCAGCGCGGGACAGGGGAAGAACGAGCAGTACTTC. Amino acids: CASAGQGKNEQYF.

In this sample, this clone turned up a few times. This sequence joins TRBV3-1 (or the pseudogene TRBV3-2) and TRBJ1-1, with D maybe TRBD1 (6 bases). The CDR3 sequence is 13 residues long. Trimming pared 4 bases from V and 11 bases from J, leaving 17 bases between. The germline CDR1 and CDR2 sequences are LGHDT and YNNKEL (reference sequence). CDR3 in amino acids: CASSRAMTGLAFF. In DNA form, the CDR3 reads TGTGCCAGCAGCCGCGCTATGACAGGTTTGGCTTTCTTT.

The gene calls are TRBV9 and TRBJ2-1, with 8 bases that match TRBD2. J lost 2 bases, V lost 0 bases, and 10 bases had no gene match. The CDR3 totals 18 residues. The V gene's germline CDR1 is SGDLS and CDR2 YYNGEE. In nucleotides, the CDR3 is TGTGCCAGCAGCGTAGCGGGTGGGAGCGGGGGTACCTACAATGAGCAGTTCTTC. Amino acid sequence: CASSVAGGSGGTYNEQFF. The complete variable domain, with remaining parts taken from reference TRBV9 and TRBJ2-1, reads DSGVTQTPKHLITATGQRVTLRCSPRSGDLSVYWYQQSLDQGLQFLIQYYNGEERAKGNILERFSAQQFPDLHSELNLSSLELGDSALYFCASSVAGGSGGTYNEQFFGPGTRLTVL.

CDR3 protein: CASSPHSGGASDTQYF. The CDR3 DNA follows: TGTGCCAGCAGTCCCCATAGCGGGGGGGCATCAGATACGCAGTATTTT. The rearrangement joins TRBV7-2 to TRBJ2-3; 11 bases align to TRBD2. This CDR3 region has 16 residues. Trimming removed 6 bases from V and 4 bases from J; junction bases left unmatched: 9. The germline gives CDR1 SGHTA, CDR2 FQGNSA.

The CDR3 spells CASSYRGGGAAEAFF. CDR3 nucleotide sequence: TGTGCCAGCAGTTACCGGGGGGGTGGGGCGGCTGAAGCTTTCTTT. This chain uses TRBV6-5 with TRBJ1-1; tentatively, D is TRBD1 (5 bases). The CDR3 runs to 15 residues. Between the trimmed V and J ends, which lost 2 bases and 6 bases, there was a span of 16 bases. Per the germline V gene, CDR1 is MNHEY and CDR2 is SVGAGI.

The chain has TRBV29-1 and TRBJ1-1; maybe TRBD1 (6 bases). Germline V gives CDR1 SQVTM, CDR2 ANQGSEA. The CDR3 extends over 15 amino acids. Trimming removed 3 bases at V and 0 bases at J, with 14 bases between. The CDR3 DNA is TGCAGCGTTGATAATCTGGACAGCGTGAACACTGAAGCTTTCTTT. Its protein is CSVDNLDSVNTEAFF.

This chain's CDR3 is CASNPSGQGREAFF. For the CDR3, the DNA is TGTGCCAGCAACCCCTCTGGACAGGGGCGTGAAGCTTTCTTT. The rearrangement uses TRBV27 and TRBJ1-1, with 9 bases fitting TRBD1. V gave up 7 bases and J gave up 7 bases; unmatched junction bases: 10. Germline CDR1 and CDR2: MNHEY and SMNVEV (reference sequence). CDR3 size: 14 residues.